The following is a T cell receptor beta chain sequence with its context. Its target is unknown. Constant-region reverse primers amplified full-length variable regions, followed by semi-nested Nested Universal Primer A PCR. TCRdb redid the calling of the 5' RACE reads with MiXCR, one entry per CDR3 protein. The sample has tens of thousands of distinct CDR3 sequences; around a fifth are singletons. V dropped 7 bases and J dropped 0 bases, with 9 bases sitting between them. Germline CDR1 and CDR2: MNHEY and SMNVEV (reference sequence). The CDR3 totals 13 residues. Regarding the study as a whole: Greatest tumor Treg TCR overlap was with tumor naive CD4+ cells. Larger-cohort validation covered only one TCR beta V-J rearrangement. In terms of TCR gene usage, tumor memory CD4+ T cells clustered together with blood and lymph node memory CD4+ cells, as well as with lymph node naive CD4+ cells.

V and J are TRBV27 and TRBJ1-1; D is undetermined. The sequence was collected from a female donor with breast cancer. The sample consisted of memory CD4+ T cells sorted from a lymph node. Subset reported: memory CD4+ T cells, CD4+CD45RO+CD25-. The CDR3: CASTRTMNTEAFF. CDR3 nucleotide sequence: TGTGCCAGCACCCGGACTATGAACACTGAAGCTTTCTTT.